These 10 T cell receptor beta chains were all obtained from the same sample, sequenced in a study of beta chain features in type 1 diabetes. Regarding the study as a whole: Shorter TCRB CDR3s, moderately but significantly so, were found in Type 1 diabetes patients in all four CD4+ subsets.

The study reverse transcribed the entire isolated RNA, so it sequenced expressed TCRB transcripts. Repertoires were generated with immunoSEQ multiplex PCR, while TCRdb's copy carries only in-frame clones and drops some. Of roughly 340,000 clones in the sample, roughly 12% are singletons; the top ten hold 0.0095% to 0.013%. Antigens for these TCRs are unknown. Input material: naive CD4+ T cells from blood. These receptors were taken from a woman under 30 with type 1 diabetes.

This clone was observed a handful of times. The same CDR3 arises from other DNA sequences in this sample as well. The chain recombines TRBV28 with TRBJ1-2, with a possible D match to TRBD1 (6 bases). Per the germline V gene, CDR1 is MDHEN and CDR2 is SYDVKM. V shed 4 bases and J shed 2 bases, with 8 bases lying between them. The CDR3 consists of 13 residues. The CDR3 is CASSSDSNYGYTF. CDR3 DNA sequence: TGTGCCAGCAGTTCGGACAGCAACTATGGCTACACCTTC.

This clone was found a few times. The V gene is TRBV25-1, the J gene TRBJ2-7, with 7 positions matching TRBD1. V gave up 9 bases and J gave up 3 bases; unmatched junction bases: 8. This CDR3 is 13 amino acids long. Germline V gives CDR1 MGHDK, CDR2 SYGVNS. CDR3 sequence reads: CARIRQGSYEQYF. The CDR3 coding sequence is TGTGCCAGGATTCGACAGGGAAGCTACGAGCAGTACTTC.

The genes are TRBV5-1 and TRBJ2-3; 11 positions match TRBD2. Unmatched junction bases numbered 6, after V lost 5 bases and J lost 4 bases. The CDR3 length is 15 residues. The V gene's germline CDR1 is SGHRS and CDR2 YFSETQ. CDR3 in amino acids: CASSLLAGEADTQYF. CDR3 DNA sequence: TGCGCCAGCAGTCTACTAGCGGGAGAGGCAGATACGCAGTATTTT.

The chain couples TRBV18 to TRBJ2-7; D is possibly TRBD2 (6 bases). Germline assignment: CDR1 KGHSH and CDR2 LQKENI. The CDR3 spans 12 residues. Trimming took off 3 bases at V and 6 bases at J, with 9 bases between the two ends. The CDR3 nucleotides are TGTGCCAGCTCACCCCCGCGGGGCGAGCAGTACTTC. Translation gives CASSPPRGEQYF.

This clone was seen a handful of times. J is TRBJ2-5 and V is TRBV29-1, with 8 bases lining up with TRBD2. There are 14 residues in the CDR3. The V gene end was trimmed by 8 bases and the J gene end by 4 bases; junction bases not matched to a gene: 12. In germline, CDR1 is SQVTM, CDR2 ANQGSEA. DNA of the CDR3: TGCAGCTTACGGAGGCGTCTAGCGGGAGAGACCCAGTACTTC. Protein sequence: CSLRRRLAGETQYF.

This clone was counted only a few times. The chain has TRBV9 and TRBJ2-1; D is uncertain. Germline lookup yields CDR1 SGDLS and CDR2 YYNGEE. This CDR3 comprises 13 residues. With 3 bases removed from V and 6 bases from J, the gap between germline ends came to 10 bases. CDR3 region: CASSDSLVNEQFF. Written as DNA, the CDR3 is TGTGCCAGCAGCGATAGTTTGGTCAATGAGCAGTTCTTC.

The chain employs TRBV6-5 and TRBJ2-7, with 7 nucleotides matching TRBD1. The germline V gene has CDR1 MNHEY and CDR2 SVGAGI. This CDR3 contains 14 residues. The ends lost 7 bases at V and 4 bases at J; junction bases unmatched: 10. CDR3 DNA: TGTGCCAGCACCCCTGACAGGGACAGATACGAGCAGTACTTC. Translating it yields CASTPDRDRYEQYF.

This clone was counted a few times. The chain has TRBV19 and TRBJ1-5; 8 bases agree with TRBD1. Germline assignment: CDR1 LNHDA and CDR2 SQIVND (reference sequence). This CDR3 is built from 14 residues. The trim removed 8 bases at V and 3 bases at J, leaving 6 bases unmatched. The CDR3 reads CASSQGVPNQPQHF. The CDR3 DNA sequence: TGTGCCAGTTCACAGGGGGTCCCCAATCAGCCCCAGCATTTT. Full variable domain (missing parts from reference TRBV19 and TRBJ1-5): DGGITQSPKYLFRKEGQNVTLSCEQNLNHDAMYWYRQDPGQGLRLIYYSQIVNDFQKGDIAEGYSVSREKKESFPLTVTSAQKNPTAFYLCASSQGVPNQPQHFGDGTRLSIL.

This clone was detected only a few times. V and J are TRBV19 and TRBJ1-6; 9 bases map to TRBD1. The CDR3 contains 15 residues. V lost 4 bases and J lost 7; bases outside the gene matches: 5. CDR1 LNHDA and CDR2 SQIVND come from the germline V gene (reference sequence). The CDR3 DNA reads TGTGCCAGTAGTACGGGACAGGGCGTCAATTCACCCCTCCACTTT. Amino acids: CASSTGQGVNSPLHF.

The genes are TRBV12-5 and TRBJ1-2; a possible D gene is TRBD1 (6 bases). This CDR3 comprises 13 residues. V lost 5 bases and J lost 7, with 14 bases in between. Germline V CDR1 and CDR2: LGHNT, FRNRAP. The CDR3 DNA sequence: TGTGCTAGTGGTCCTTCCGGGGGGCCTGGCTACACCTTC. This translates into CASGPSGGPGYTF.